This record looks at one TCR beta chain sequence and its context. The antigen remains unidentified. The sample is drawn from a study of blood T cells in healthy people across ages. In the study overall: Capture via template switching afforded approximately one barcoded beta molecule per two T cells. Overall study findings and caveats: When one million T cells were used, diversity estimates were thought to be underestimates.

Primed by a sample-barcoded 5' primer and a J-beta primer mix, a second PCR proceeded for 7 to 11 cycles. TCRdb independently ran MiXCR on the 5' RACE reads; one entry per CDR3 protein. The table includes 600,000 to 1,000,000 distinct CDR3 sequences, over 45% detected once. The length of the CDR3 is 18 residues. Per germline, CDR1 MGHDK and CDR2 SYGVNS. V lost 3 bases and J lost 2; bases outside the gene matches: 13. Specimen: blood. The chain links TRBV25-1 to TRBJ2-3; TRBD2 matches at 8 bases. This clonotype originated in a man younger than 45 in good health. Written as DNA, the CDR3 is TGTGCCAGCAGTGAGCGAGCGGGAGATCCCCAGGACACAGATACGCAGTATTTT. It yields the protein CASSERAGDPQDTDTQYF.